This T cell receptor (beta chain) was retrieved from a study of shared clonotypes between healthy human individuals. The protocol was immunoSEQ multiplex PCR, while the TCRdb copy is restricted to in-frame clones and leaves out a portion. The data show 650,000 to 800,000 clones, 72% seen once. The germline gives CDR1 MNHEY, CDR2 SMNVEV (reference sequence). Unmatched junction bases numbered 10, after V lost 5 bases and J lost 9 bases. This CDR3 comprises 15 residues. The chain joins TRBV27 to TRBJ1-6; TRBD1 aligns across 7 bases. The receptor comes from a young woman in good health. Sequenced sample: memory CD4+ T cells sorted from blood. Subset meaning: CD45RA-negative fraction. The CDR3 spells CASSPPGQLGSPLHF. Here the CDR3 DNA reads TGTGCCAGCAGTCCCCCGGGACAGTTAGGTTCACCCCTCCACTTT.